A selection of T cell receptor beta chains follows, all from one sample in a study of T cell repertoires in cytomegalovirus infection. TCRdb analysed the reads with MiXCR anew, one entry per CDR3 protein. This repertoire shows about 530,000 distinct CDR3 sequences, more than 25% found once; its top ten account for around 14%. The sequenced sample was PBMCs. The receptors were sampled from a human donor in good health (CMV status not recorded). Some clones in this sample may be carry-over from other donors' samples. Both conserved end residues are part of each CDR3. Fields, in order: V gene, clone size, D gene, J gene, CDR3 protein, CDR3 DNA. The D gene is left open where the match is weak. Size values are once, few and many counts, or a class for expanded clones, and some rows have none.

>TRBV20-1|-|TRBD1|TRBJ2-7
CSASGQGVREQYF
TGCAGTGCTTCGGGACAGGGGGTTCGGGAGCAGTACTTC
>TRBV7-2|many|TRBD2|TRBJ2-5
CASSSRLAMTETQYF
TGTGCCAGCAGCTCCCGACTAGCGATGACAGAGACCCAGTACTTC
>TRBV7-2|-|TRBD2|TRBJ2-7
CASSRNLLAGEGHEQYF
TGTGCCAGCAGCCGAAACTTACTAGCGGGAGAGGGCCACGAGCAGTACTTC
>TRBV6-2/TRBV6-3|-|TRBD1|TRBJ1-2
CASSFTGTGTNYGYTF
TGTGCCAGCAGTTTCACGGGGACAGGGACCAACTATGGCTACACCTTC
>TRBV5-4|-|-|TRBJ1-1
CASSPMGNVNTEAFF
TGTGCCAGCAGCCCAATGGGAAACGTGAACACTGAAGCTTTCTTT
>TRBV7-9|few|TRBD1|TRBJ1-4
CASSSRFGTDNEKLFF
TGTGCCAGCAGCTCCCGCTTTGGGACAGATAATGAAAAACTGTTTTTT
>TRBV19|few|-|TRBJ1-2
CASTEDRQLYYGYTF
TGTGCCAGTACCGAAGATAGACAGCTATACTATGGCTACACCTTC
>TRBV5-1|-|TRBD1|TRBJ2-5
CASSFGDRGAGEETQYF
TGCGCCAGCAGCTTCGGGGACAGGGGCGCTGGGGAGGAGACCCAGTACTTC
>TRBV15|-|-|TRBJ1-4
CATSPRTDEKLFF
TGTGCCACCAGCCCGCGGACGGATGAAAAACTGTTTTTT
>TRBV5-6|-|-|TRBJ2-5
CASSLEGREFQETQYF
TGTGCCAGCAGCTTGGAGGGCAGGGAGTTCCAAGAGACCCAGTACTTC
>TRBV6-5|-|TRBD2|TRBJ2-2
CASSYLAGGVNGELFF
TGTGCCAGCAGTTATCTAGCGGGAGGAGTGAACGGGGAGCTGTTTTTT
>TRBV3-1|-|-|TRBJ1-2
CASSQAAGHGYTF
TGTGCCAGCAGCCAAGCCGCGGGACACGGCTACACCTTC
>TRBV6-1|many|-|TRBJ1-1
CASSEAPSHTEAFF
TGTGCCAGCAGTGAAGCCCCCAGCCACACTGAAGCTTTCTTT
>TRBV20-1|-|-|TRBJ1-2
CSARVPGDYGYTF
TGCAGTGCTAGAGTACCGGGGGACTATGGCTACACCTTC
>TRBV11-2|-|TRBD1|TRBJ2-1
CASSLLGTAYNEQFF
TGTGCCAGCAGCCTGTTGGGGACAGCCTACAATGAGCAGTTCTTC
>TRBV6-6|-|TRBD1|TRBJ1-1
CASTRTGLETEAFF
TGTGCCAGCACCCGGACAGGGTTGGAGACTGAAGCTTTCTTT
>TRBV5-6|-|-|TRBJ1-2
CASSLVGDSGYTF
TGTGCCAGCAGCTTGGTAGGGGACTCGGGCTACACCTTC
>TRBV10-1|few|-|TRBJ2-2
CASSAPGLAGTGELFF
TGCGCCAGCAGTGCCCCGGGGCTAGCAGGCACCGGGGAGCTGTTTTTT
>TRBV20-1|few|-|TRBJ2-7
CSAHRDHEQYF
TGCAGTGCTCACAGGGACCACGAGCAGTACTTC
>TRBV27|-|TRBD1|TRBJ1-1
CASSSTGGFTEAFF
TGTGCCAGCAGTTCGACAGGGGGCTTCACTGAAGCTTTCTTT
>TRBV28|few|-|TRBJ1-1
CASSLAANSEAFF
TGTGCCAGCAGTTTAGCTGCAAACTCTGAAGCTTTCTTT
>TRBV4-3|few|-|TRBJ2-4
CASSQGRGLDKNIQYF
TGCGCCAGCAGCCAAGGGCGGGGATTGGACAAAAACATTCAGTACTTC
>TRBV28|-|-|TRBJ1-1
CASSLGAASNTEAFF
TGTGCCAGCAGTTTAGGCGCTGCCTCGAACACTGAAGCTTTCTTT
>TRBV30|-|-|TRBJ1-4
CAFDVDEKLFF
TGTGCCTTCGACGTTGATGAAAAACTGTTTTTT
>TRBV7-2|many|-|TRBJ2-7
CASSWGVSYEQYF
TGTGCCAGCAGTTGGGGGGTATCCTACGAGCAGTACTTC